Below are 27 T cell receptor beta chains sequenced from a single sample in a study of control samples from healthy donors and cancer patients. Profiled with immunoSEQ multiplex PCR; TCRdb holds only in-frame clones, not every one. Among over 150,000 clones listed, 95% to 96% were seen once. The material sequenced was blood. These TCRs come from a woman aged 25 to 39 in good health.

This chain joins TRBV13 and TRBJ2-3; D call uncertain. Between the trimmed V and J ends, which lost 1 base and 2 bases, there was a span of 1 base. The CDR3 is 12 amino acids. CDR1 PRHDT and CDR2 FYEKMQ come from the germline V gene (reference sequence). CDR3 in amino acids: CASSLVTDTQYF. CDR3 DNA sequence: TGTGCCAGCAGCTTAGTCACAGATACGCAGTATTTT.

The chain recombines TRBV27 with TRBJ2-1; 13 bases fit TRBD2. V was clipped by 9 bases and J by 1 base; unmatched bases: 9. Germline values: CDR1 MNHEY, CDR2 SMNVEV (reference sequence). This CDR3 has 17 amino acids. The CDR3 reads CASTTGTSGISYNEQFF. DNA for the CDR3: TGTGCCAGTACGACAGGGACTAGCGGGATATCCTACAATGAGCAGTTCTTC.

The rearrangement joins TRBV15 to TRBJ1-5, with D possibly matching TRBD1 (6 bases). There are 15 residues in the CDR3. Germline V gives CDR1 LNHNV, CDR2 YYDKDF (reference sequence). Between the trimmed V and J ends, which lost 1 base and 4 bases, there was a span of 11 bases. This CDR3 is CATSRGQVKNQPQHF. The CDR3 DNA is TGTGCCACCAGCAGAGGACAGGTGAAGAATCAGCCCCAGCATTTT.

This sequence joins TRBV10-3 and TRBJ1-6; 8 nucleotides agree with TRBD1. V dropped 6 bases and J dropped 7; count of bases not matched to a gene: 11. CDR1 is ENHRY and CDR2 is SYGVKD in the germline V gene. There are 16 residues in the CDR3. DNA of the CDR3: TGTGCCATCAGCGATGCTGACAGGGGCGGGAATTCACCCCTCCACTTT. Translation: CAISDADRGGNSPLHF.

V gene TRBV28 combines with J gene TRBJ1-5; D ambiguous. The CDR3 runs to 14 residues. V was pared by 7 bases and J by 1 base, with 11 bases between. The germline gives CDR1 MDHEN, CDR2 SYDVKM. The CDR3 DNA reads as TGTGCCAGCAAATCCAGCCCGAGCAATCAGCCCCAGCATTTT. This translates into CASKSSPSNQPQHF.

The J gene is TRBJ1-1, the V gene TRBV5-1; 7 nucleotides agree with TRBD1. The V gene's germline CDR1 is SGHRS and CDR2 YFSETQ. This CDR3 is 14 amino acids long. V dropped 2 bases and J dropped 4; count of bases not matched to a gene: 5. The CDR3 DNA sequence: TGCGCCAGCAGCTTCCGACAGGGTAGCACTGAAGCTTTCTTT. Protein: CASSFRQGSTEAFF.

The rearrangement joins TRBV3-1 (or the pseudogene TRBV3-2) to TRBJ2-7, with D possibly being TRBD1 (5 bases). CDR3 length: 15 amino acids. V lost 0 bases and J lost 2, with 11 bases in between. The germline V gene has CDR1 LGHDT and CDR2 YNNKEL (reference sequence). CDR3 sequence: CASSQEGVDPYEQYF. CDR3 sequence (DNA): TGTGCCAGCAGCCAAGAAGGGGTCGATCCCTACGAGCAGTACTTC.

The rearrangement uses TRBV5-8 and TRBJ2-3; 10 bases fit TRBD2. In germline, CDR1 is SGHTS, CDR2 YDEGEE. The trim removed 3 bases at V and 6 bases at J, leaving 13 bases unmatched. This CDR3 is built from 17 residues. The CDR3 protein is CASSSIASGGWADTQYF. DNA of the CDR3: TGTGCCAGCAGCTCAATTGCTAGCGGGGGCTGGGCGGATACGCAGTATTTT.

The chain has TRBV27 and TRBJ2-5, with 12 bases identical to TRBD2. The germline V gene has CDR1 MNHEY and CDR2 SMNVEV (reference sequence). With V trimmed by 0 bases and J by 7 bases, 9 bases remained unmatched. This CDR3 region has 17 residues. DNA of the CDR3: TGTGCCAGCAGTTTATCCTGGACTAGCGGGAAAGCGGGGACCCAGTACTTC. Its translation is CASSLSWTSGKAGTQYF.

This clone was detected a few times. Relative to the germline gene, one junction end is altered; a read error may explain this. The CDR3 loop reads CASSLLQGRPETQYF. The CDR3 bases are TGTGCTAGCAGCTTATTACAGGGTCGTCCAGAGACCCAGTACTTC. V is TRBV7-7 and J is TRBJ2-5; D perhaps matches TRBD1 (6 bases). Germline CDR1 SSHAT, CDR2 FNYEAQ (reference sequence). The CDR3 extends over 15 amino acids.

V usage is TRBV7-8 and J usage is TRBJ2-5; tentative D call: TRBD2 (6 bases). V shed 0 bases and J shed 6 bases, with 11 bases lying between them. Looked up from germline, CDR1 is SGHVS and CDR2 is FQNEAQ. The CDR3 has 14 residues. The CDR3 DNA follows: TGTGCCAGCAGCTTAGCATCCGCGGGGCAGACCCAGTACTTC. It yields the protein CASSLASAGQTQYF.

V usage is TRBV19 and J usage is TRBJ1-4; D might be TRBD1 (5 bases). The CDR3 has 15 residues. In germline, CDR1 is LNHDA, CDR2 SQIVND (reference sequence). V gave up 4 bases and J gave up 8 bases, with 17 bases separating them. Here the CDR3 DNA reads TGTGCCAGTAGTACCGCCAGGGTGGGTCGGGAAAAACTGTTTTTT. This translates into CASSTARVGREKLFF.

The chain recombines TRBV28 with TRBJ2-7; no clear D. The CDR3 covers 13 residues. Germline CDR1 MDHEN, CDR2 SYDVKM. Trimming pared 5 bases from V and 7 bases from J, leaving 15 bases between. CDR3 DNA: TGTGCCAGCAGTGCCGTGGGTCGCGCAGAGCAGTACTTC. It encodes CASSAVGRAEQYF.

This rearrangement joins TRBV9 to TRBJ2-1; 8 bases match TRBD2. With 1 base clipped from V and 4 bases from J, the junction kept 7 bases outside the gene matches. The CDR3 contains 16 residues. Per germline, CDR1 SGDLS and CDR2 YYNGEE. CDR3 protein: CASSVSGTRIYNEQFF. The CDR3 bases are TGTGCCAGCAGCGTATCAGGGACTAGAATATACAATGAGCAGTTCTTC.

The chain employs TRBV29-1 and TRBJ1-2; weak D call: TRBD1 (5 bases). CDR1 and CDR2 from the germline V gene are SQVTM and ANQGSEA. The V and J ends lost 4 bases and 9 bases respectively, with 15 bases between them. The CDR3 runs to 12 residues. CDR3 sequence: CSVGDASASYTF. Here the CDR3 DNA reads TGCAGCGTTGGGGACGCGTCGGCGAGCTACACCTTC.

The chain couples TRBV4-2 to TRBJ1-2; D is unresolved. In germline, CDR1 is LGHNA, CDR2 YNFKEQ. There are 16 residues in the CDR3. V dropped 0 bases and J dropped 4 bases, with 15 bases sitting between them. The CDR3 protein is CASSQEGNRGLYGYTF. Written as DNA, the CDR3 is TGTGCCAGCAGCCAAGAAGGTAATAGAGGCCTCTATGGCTACACCTTC.

This chain connects TRBV30 to TRBJ2-7; 12 bases match TRBD2. V lost 3 bases, J lost 2 bases, and 2 bases stayed unmatched. The CDR3 is 14 residues long. Germline V gives CDR1 GTSNPN, CDR2 SVGIG (reference sequence). Here the CDR3 reads CAWRRTSGTYEQYF. The CDR3 DNA sequence: TGTGCCTGGAGAAGGACTAGCGGGACCTACGAGCAGTACTTC.

The chain joins TRBV6-5 to TRBJ2-3, with D possibly being TRBD1 or TRBD2 (5 bases each). Trimming cost V 5 bases and J 1 base, with 13 bases left between them. This CDR3 has 15 amino acids. Germline V gene lookup returns CDR1 MNHEY and CDR2 SVGAGI. CDR3 protein: CASSTFEGRTDTQYF. The CDR3 DNA sequence: TGTGCCAGCAGTACCTTTGAGGGACGCACAGATACGCAGTATTTT.

The V and J genes are TRBV29-1 and TRBJ2-7; D not certain. V shed 5 bases and J shed 3 bases, with 8 bases lying between them. CDR3 length: 11 residues. Germline lookup yields CDR1 SQVTM and CDR2 ANQGSEA. CDR3 in DNA: TGCAGCGTTACACAGAGCTACGAGCAGTACTTC. Its protein is CSVTQSYEQYF.

The CDR3 loop is CASSLRDRSHGYTF. CDR3 nucleotide sequence: TGTGCCAGCAGCCTCCGGGACAGGAGCCATGGCTACACCTTC. The V call is TRBV28, the J call TRBJ1-2; 8 bases are a match to TRBD1. Germline CDR1 and CDR2: MDHEN and SYDVKM. The CDR3 totals 14 residues. The V and J ends lost 6 bases and 6 bases, in that order; junction bases with no gene match: 9.

The gene calls are TRBV3-1 (or the pseudogene TRBV3-2) and TRBJ2-2; D uncertain. V lost 0 bases, J lost 4 bases, and 12 bases lay in between. CDR1 and CDR2 from the germline V gene are LGHDT and YNNKEL (reference sequence). The CDR3 spans 16 residues. CDR3 protein: CASSQEITKSTGELFF. DNA for the CDR3: TGTGCCAGCAGCCAAGAAATTACTAAATCCACCGGGGAGCTGTTTTTT.

The chain combines TRBV28 with TRBJ2-1, with 7 bases lining up with TRBD2. Germline CDR1 reads MDHEN; CDR2 reads SYDVKM. J was trimmed by 2 bases and V by 2 bases; bases with no gene match: 0. The CDR3 consists of 14 residues. The CDR3 nucleotides are TGTGCCAGCAGTTTAGCGGGAGCCTACAATGAGCAGTTCTTC. It encodes CASSLAGAYNEQFF. Based on the CDR3 plus reference TRBV28 and TRBJ2-1, the full variable domain is DVKVTQSSRYLVKRTGEKVFLECVQDMDHENMFWYRQDPGLGLRLIYFSYDVKMKEKGDIPEGYSVSREKKERFSLILESASTNQTSMYLCASSLAGAYNEQFFGPGTRLTVL.

This chain joins TRBV14 and TRBJ2-5, with D perhaps given as TRBD1 or TRBD2 (5 bases each). CDR3 length: 15 residues. Germline CDR1 is SGHDN and CDR2 is FVKESK. Trimming took off 1 base at V and 4 bases at J, with 13 bases between the two ends. CDR3 region: CASSQGTMRGETQYF. CDR3 nucleotide sequence: TGTGCCAGCAGCCAAGGGACCATGAGGGGAGAGACCCAGTACTTC.

The CDR3 protein is CASSDEVRGAFF. CDR3 nucleotide sequence: TGTGCCAGCAGTGATGAGGTGCGGGGCGCTTTCTTT. The chain combines TRBV2 with TRBJ1-1, with a possible D match to TRBD1 (5 bases). Trimming stripped 3 bases from V and 11 bases from J, with 13 bases between. The CDR3 has 12 residues. Germline values: CDR1 SNHLY, CDR2 FYNNEI.

The rearrangement uses TRBV24-1 and TRBJ1-2; D is unresolved. Trimming left V 1 base short and J 6 bases short, with 5 bases between. Per germline, CDR1 KGHDR and CDR2 SFDVKD. This CDR3 contains 12 residues. CDR3 sequence reads: CATSDFPNGYTF. CDR3 DNA: TGTGCCACCAGTGATTTTCCTAATGGCTACACCTTC.

This chain uses TRBV2 with TRBJ1-1; D remains unclear. This CDR3 has 12 residues. The germline gives CDR1 SNHLY, CDR2 FYNNEI. The germline V and J ends were trimmed by 8 bases and 1 base, with 8 bases remaining between them. The CDR3 here is CASGRTNTEAFF. The CDR3 DNA reads TGTGCCAGCGGTCGGACGAACACTGAAGCTTTCTTT.

This sequence joins TRBV30 and TRBJ2-7; D gene unclear. Trimming pared 4 bases from V and 3 bases from J, leaving 7 bases between. The V gene's germline CDR1 is GTSNPN and CDR2 SVGIG (reference sequence). There are 11 residues in the CDR3. The CDR3, as DNA: TGTGCCTGGACACGAGGCTACGAGCAGTACTTC. The encoded protein is CAWTRGYEQYF. The variable domain in full, completed from reference TRBV30 and TRBJ2-7, reads SQTIHQWPATLVQPVGSPLSLECTVEGTSNPNLYWYRQAAGRGLQLLFYSVGIGQISSEVPQNLSASRPQDRQFILSSKKLLLSDSGFYLCAWTRGYEQYFGPGTRLTVT.